This T cell receptor beta chain was found in a study of cytomegalovirus exposure and HLA in healthy donors. Findings and limits, study-wide: Researchers counted over 150 TCR beta chains as cytomegalovirus-associated.

With respect to this clone: Its antigen is still unknown.

Germline assignment: CDR1 SEHNR and CDR2 FQNEAQ (reference sequence). CDR3 length: 14 amino acids. Trimming left V 5 bases short and J 5 bases short, with 16 bases between. Both 60 Vbeta primers and 13 Jbeta primers went into the PCR. Repertoires were generated with immunoSEQ multiplex PCR, while TCRdb's copy carries only in-frame clones and drops some. The data contain about 160,000 clones, 75% of them seen just once; the ten biggest clones take up 2.5% to 3%. The sample consisted of PBMCs. The J gene is TRBJ2-7, the V gene TRBV7-9; the D gene is possibly TRBD1 (6 bases). This receptor was obtained from a woman aged 45-59 years in good health and CMV-seropositive. The CDR3 region has the DNA TGTGCCAGCAGCCCAGGCTACAGGGTTGACGAGCAGTACTTC. This translates into CASSPGYRVDEQYF.